This passage covers 26 T cell receptor beta chains from one sample sequenced in a study of T cell clones after liver transplantation. Some clones are missing from TCRdb's copy, which holds only in-frame ones; the method was immunoSEQ multiplex PCR. The sample comprises some 45,000 clones, around 84% of which are singletons, and around 2.5% rests with the top ten. Specimen: CD4+ T cells from blood, collected 24 months after liver transplant. These TCRs come from a human patient who received a liver transplant. Some T cells may be transferred from the graft donor.

This clone was recorded only once. This chain connects TRBV7-3 to TRBJ2-1, with a possible D match to TRBD2 (7 bases). There are 14 residues in the CDR3. Trimming shortened V by 1 base and J by 5 bases, and 9 bases separated the two germline ends. Germline V gene sequence: CDR1 SGHTA, CDR2 FQGTGA. The CDR3 sequence is CASSLSGGNNEQFF. The CDR3 bases are TGTGCCAGCAGCTTAAGCGGGGGCAACAATGAGCAGTTCTTC.

Judged by abundance, this clone is medium-sized. The CDR3 here is CASSQAGGDNYGYTF. CDR3 in DNA: TGTGCCAGCAGCCAAGCAGGGGGCGATAACTATGGCTACACCTTC. The J gene is TRBJ1-2, the V gene TRBV4-2; 8 bases agree with TRBD1. J lost 1 base, V lost 1 base, and 2 bases had no gene match. This CDR3 contains 15 residues. Germline V gene lookup returns CDR1 LGHNA and CDR2 YNFKEQ.

V and J are TRBV28 and TRBJ2-7, with D possibly being TRBD1 or TRBD2 (5 bases each). The germline V and J ends were trimmed by 5 bases and 1 base, with 15 bases remaining between them. Germline CDR1 is MDHEN and CDR2 is SYDVKM. The CDR3 is 15 amino acids. The CDR3 protein is CASSPRGGRSYEQYF. The DNA for the CDR3 is TGTGCCAGCAGTCCCCGGGGCGGAAGATCCTACGAGCAGTACTTC.

The chain combines TRBV2 with TRBJ2-2; TRBD1 aligns across 10 bases. This CDR3 region has 14 residues. CDR1 and CDR2 (germline): SNHLY, FYNNEI. V was clipped by 6 bases and J by 7 bases; unmatched bases: 5. CDR3 DNA sequence: TGTGCCAGCAGGAGGGACAGGGGCATCGGGGAGCTGTTTTTT. It specifies CASRRDRGIGELFF.

This rearrangement joins TRBV5-1 to TRBJ2-1; 13 bases line up with TRBD2. J gave up 7 bases and V 4 bases, and 8 bases lay outside the gene matches. CDR3 size: 16 residues. The germline CDR1 and CDR2 sequences are SGHRS and YFSETQ. The CDR3 spells CASSPWTSGSRNEQFF. CDR3 bases: TGCGCCAGCAGCCCTTGGACTAGCGGGAGCAGGAATGAGCAGTTCTTC.

The chain couples TRBV30 to TRBJ1-1; 7 bases align to TRBD1. Per germline, CDR1 GTSNPN and CDR2 SVGIG (reference sequence). The junction had 6 bases not matched to a gene; V was cut back by 7 bases and J by 1 base. The CDR3 spans 13 residues. The CDR3 loop is CASLTGWNTEAFF. DNA of the CDR3: TGTGCCTCCTTGACAGGGTGGAACACTGAAGCTTTCTTT.

This chain joins TRBV2 and TRBJ2-1; 8 nucleotides line up with TRBD1. The CDR3 runs 15 residues. The germline V gene has CDR1 SNHLY and CDR2 FYNNEI. V shed 4 bases, J shed 3 bases, and the junction held 5 bases outside the gene matches. The CDR3 reads CASSVRTGNYNEQFF. CDR3 DNA: TGTGCCAGCAGTGTTCGGACAGGGAACTACAATGAGCAGTTCTTC. The complete variable domain, with remaining parts taken from reference TRBV2 and TRBJ2-1, reads EPEVTQTPSHQVTQMGQEVILRCVPISNHLYFYWYRQILGQKVEFLVSFYNNEISEKSEIFDDQFSVERPDGSNFTLKIRSTKLEDSAMYFCASSVRTGNYNEQFFGPGTRLTVL.

This chain uses TRBV29-1 with TRBJ1-5; TRBD1 is a possible D gene (6 bases). Germline V CDR1 and CDR2: SQVTM, ANQGSEA. The CDR3 loop spans 16 amino acids. Deletions cut 5 bases from V and 2 bases from J, with 19 bases between. CDR3 DNA: TGCAGCGTTCTCGAAACCGGGGGGCTTGGCAATCAGCCCCAGCATTTT. Residues: CSVLETGGLGNQPQHF. Using reference TRBV29-1 and TRBJ1-5 for the parts outside the CDR3, the full variable domain is SAVISQKPSRDICQRGTSLTIQCQVDSQVTMMFWYRQQPGQSLTLIATANQGSEATYESGFVIDKFPISRPNLTFSTLTVSNMSPEDSSIYLCSVLETGGLGNQPQHFGDGTRLSIL.

This rearrangement joins TRBV4-2 to TRBJ2-3; 14 nucleotides align to TRBD2. Looked up from germline, CDR1 is LGHNA and CDR2 is YNFKEQ. Germline trimming cut 1 base from V and 4 bases from J; bases unmatched to any gene: 4. This CDR3 spans 17 amino acids. CDR3 in DNA: TGTGCCAGCAGCCAAGCTCGACTAGCGGGAGGGCCAGATACGCAGTATTTT. Protein sequence: CASSQARLAGGPDTQYF.

In its sample, this clone was seen once. The genes are TRBV28 and TRBJ1-5, with a tentative D call TRBD1 (6 bases). The length of the CDR3 is 13 residues. The ends were cut back, 7 bases at V and 4 bases at J, with 11 bases in the middle. Germline CDR1 reads MDHEN; CDR2 reads SYDVKM. The DNA for the CDR3 is TGTGCCAGCACTCTAACAGGGAATCAGCCCCAGCATTTT. This codes for CASTLTGNQPQHF.

This clone was recorded once. The V gene is TRBV6-1, the J gene TRBJ2-1; 10 bases fit TRBD2. Germline V gives CDR1 MNHNS, CDR2 SASEGT. CDR3 size: 15 residues. V dropped 7 bases and J dropped 9; count of bases not matched to a gene: 12. The CDR3 region is CASIGTSGNHGEQFF. The DNA of the CDR3 is TGTGCCAGCATAGGAACTAGCGGGAATCATGGTGAGCAGTTCTTC.

The chain has TRBV29-1 and TRBJ1-4, with D hard to call. CDR3 length equals 13 residues. The germline CDR1 and CDR2 sequences are SQVTM and ANQGSEA. The CDR3 DNA follows: TGCAGTGCCGTAGATCCAACTAATGAAAAACTGTTTTTT. Translating gives CSAVDPTNEKLFF.

The chain carries TRBV18 and TRBJ2-7; 7 bases are shared with TRBD2. The V segment lost 3 bases and the J segment 5 bases; nucleotides outside the gene matches: 13. Germline V lookup: CDR1 KGHSH, CDR2 LQKENI. The CDR3 contains 16 residues. The CDR3 DNA reads as TGTGCCAGCTCACCTCCGACAACGGCGGGAGCGCACGAGCAGTACTTC. This codes for CASSPPTTAGAHEQYF.

The chain couples TRBV6-1 to TRBJ2-7, with D unresolved. The CDR3 runs to 12 residues. Germline CDR1 and CDR2: MNHNS and SASEGT. The V end was cut by 5 bases, the J end by 0 bases, with 5 bases between. The DNA of the CDR3 is TGTGCCAGCAGTTTCAGCTCCTACGAGCAGTACTTC. It codes for CASSFSSYEQYF.

This chain connects TRBV10-1 to TRBJ1-2, with D hard to call. The CDR3 is 13 amino acids. From germline, CDR1 is WNHNN and CDR2 SYGVQD (reference sequence). V was pared by 4 bases and J by 3 bases, with 9 bases between. Here the CDR3 reads CASSASTHYGYTF. The DNA of the CDR3 is TGCGCCAGCAGTGCCTCTACGCACTATGGCTACACCTTC.

J is TRBJ2-5 and V is TRBV15; TRBD2 is a possible D gene (6 bases). V gave up 1 base and J gave up 5 bases, with 14 bases separating them. Germline CDR1 reads LNHNV; CDR2 reads YYDKDF (reference sequence). This CDR3 comprises 15 residues. In DNA form, the CDR3 reads TGTGCCACCAGCAGAGGAGGCCAGGCGGGGGAGACCCAGTACTTC. Its protein product is CATSRGGQAGETQYF.

The gene calls are TRBV7-9 and TRBJ2-2; TRBD2 might be the D (6 bases). Germline CDR1 and CDR2: SEHNR and FQNEAQ (reference sequence). The germline V and J ends were trimmed by 6 bases and 0 bases, with 11 bases remaining between them. This CDR3 has 15 residues. The CDR3 spells CASRSGDSNTGELFF. The CDR3 DNA reads as TGTGCCAGCAGATCCGGGGACTCGAACACCGGGGAGCTGTTTTTT. The whole variable domain, remainder taken from reference TRBV7-9 and TRBJ2-2, is DTGVSQNPRHKITKRGQNVTFRCDPISEHNRLYWYRQTLGQGPEFLTYFQNEAQLEKSRLLSDRFSAERPKGSFSTLEIQRTEQGDSAMYLCASRSGDSNTGELFFGEGSRLTVL.

V usage is TRBV7-2 and J usage is TRBJ2-7; TRBD2 matches at 11 bases. From germline, CDR1 is SGHTA and CDR2 FQGNSA. The length of the CDR3 is 16 residues. Germline trimming cut 5 bases from V and 0 bases from J; bases unmatched to any gene: 6. The CDR3, as DNA: TGTGCCAGCAGCCGTAGCGGGGGGGAACCCTCCTACGAGCAGTACTTC. Translating gives CASSRSGGEPSYEQYF.

The chain couples TRBV10-1 to TRBJ1-5, with D perhaps matching TRBD1 (6 bases). The length of the CDR3 is 13 residues. Trimming took 6 bases from V and 4 from J, leaving 10 bases between them. Germline assignment: CDR1 WNHNN and CDR2 SYGVQD (reference sequence). The DNA of the CDR3 is TGCGCCAGCAGCGCCGACAGGAATCAGCCCCAGCATTTT. Translating gives CASSADRNQPQHF.

The V gene is TRBV5-6, the J gene TRBJ1-3; TRBD1 matches at 8 bases. The CDR3 is 15 residues long. Per the germline V gene, CDR1 is SGHDT and CDR2 is YYEEEE. V dropped 1 base and J dropped 2; count of bases not matched to a gene: 2. The CDR3 DNA is TGTGCCAGCAGCTTGATGGACAGGGCTGGAAACACCATATATTTT. Encoded protein: CASSLMDRAGNTIYF.

The gene calls are TRBV30 and TRBJ2-3, with D maybe TRBD2 (5 bases). The CDR3 is 14 amino acids. CDR1 GTSNPN and CDR2 SVGIG come from the germline V gene (reference sequence). V lost 0 bases and J lost 3, with 10 bases in between. The CDR3 reads CAWSVKGLTDTQYF. The CDR3 DNA reads TGTGCCTGGAGTGTTAAAGGACTGACAGATACGCAGTATTTT.

This chain uses TRBV14 with TRBJ2-2; D not certain. V was cut by 1 base and J by 6 bases, with 6 bases left in between. CDR1 and CDR2 (germline): SGHDN, FVKESK. The CDR3 spans 13 residues. In nucleotides, the CDR3 is TGTGCCAGCAGCCAAGTCAACGCCGGGGAGCTGTTTTTT. This sequence encodes CASSQVNAGELFF.

This clone was counted once. This chain uses TRBV4-3 with TRBJ2-5, with D maybe TRBD2 (6 bases). CDR1 LGHNA and CDR2 YSLEER come from the germline V gene. V gave up 0 bases and J gave up 4 bases, with 18 bases separating them. CDR3 length equals 17 residues. CDR3: CASSQDRGMLVGETQYF. The CDR3 DNA is TGCGCCAGCAGCCAAGATCGGGGGATGTTGGTTGGAGAGACCCAGTACTTC.

The rearrangement uses TRBV14 and TRBJ2-1, with TRBD2 matching 7 bases. The CDR3 runs to 14 residues. Losses at the gene ends were 1 base for V and 9 bases for J; bases not matched to a gene: 6. CDR1 and CDR2 (germline): SGHDN, FVKESK. The CDR3 DNA sequence: TGTGCCAGCAGCCAAGCGACGGGGGGTAGTGAGCAGTTCTTC. This sequence encodes CASSQATGGSEQFF. Combining the CDR3 with reference TRBV14 and TRBJ2-1 gives the whole variable domain EAGVTQFPSHSVIEKGQTVTLRCDPISGHDNLYWYRRVMGKEIKFLLHFVKESKQDESGMPNNRFLAERTGGTYSTLKVQPAELEDSGVYFCASSQATGGSEQFFGPGTRLTVL.

The genes are TRBV2 and TRBJ2-1, with unresolved D. CDR3 length equals 16 residues. V shed 2 bases and J shed 8 bases, with 19 bases lying between them. Germline V lookup: CDR1 SNHLY, CDR2 FYNNEI. Here the CDR3 reads CASSESGVGSRDEQFF. The CDR3, as DNA: TGTGCCAGCAGTGAATCTGGTGTTGGCTCCCGGGATGAGCAGTTCTTC.

In nucleotides, the CDR3 is TGTGCCAGCAGTTTAAGGACGCAAGGCGGGACAGGGGATCCCAATGAGCAGTTCTTC. Encoded protein: CASSLRTQGGTGDPNEQFF. V gene TRBV27 combines with J gene TRBJ2-1; 10 bases fit TRBD1. Germline CDR1 MNHEY, CDR2 SMNVEV (reference sequence). CDR3 size: 19 residues. With V trimmed by 2 bases and J by 6 bases, 16 bases remained unmatched.